The entry below describes one T cell receptor (beta chain). The source of the sample is a study of shared clonotypes between healthy human individuals. Those who donated were healthy HIV-negative adults, with no recent acute infections or vaccinations reported. Subsets obtained from CD4+ cells comprised CD45RA+ naive and CD45RA-negative memory cells. V was clipped by 0 bases and J by 5 bases; unmatched bases: 7. CDR3 length: 16 residues. The germline V gene encodes CDR1 SGHRS and CDR2 YFSETQ. At the deep level, the assay was run. Each replicate PCR on the sorted subsets used 150 to 200 ng DNA (around 30,000 T cell genomes). Only in-frame clones appear in the TCRdb table, and some are missing; sequencing was by immunoSEQ multiplex PCR. Of around 940,000 clones detected, 76% appear once; the ten largest clones hold approximately 1.5%.

The chain combines TRBV5-1 with TRBJ2-5, with 10 nucleotides matching TRBD2. Sequencing was done on a sample of memory CD4+ T cells sorted from blood. Subset here: CD45RA-negative fraction. The receptor comes from a man aged 18 to 30 in good health. The CDR3 reads CASSLDPSGSFETQYF. The CDR3 region has the DNA TGCGCCAGCAGCTTGGACCCTAGCGGGAGTTTTGAGACCCAGTACTTC.